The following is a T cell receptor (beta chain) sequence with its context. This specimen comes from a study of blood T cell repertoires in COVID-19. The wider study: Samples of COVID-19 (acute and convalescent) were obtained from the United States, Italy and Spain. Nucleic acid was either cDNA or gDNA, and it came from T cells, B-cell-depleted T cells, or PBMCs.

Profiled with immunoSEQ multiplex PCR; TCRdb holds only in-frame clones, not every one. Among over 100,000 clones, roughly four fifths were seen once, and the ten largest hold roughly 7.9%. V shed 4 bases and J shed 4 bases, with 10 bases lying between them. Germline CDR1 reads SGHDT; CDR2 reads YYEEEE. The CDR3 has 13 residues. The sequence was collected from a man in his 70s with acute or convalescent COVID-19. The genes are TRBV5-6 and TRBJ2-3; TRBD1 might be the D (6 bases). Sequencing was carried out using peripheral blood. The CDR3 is CASSPHRADTQYF. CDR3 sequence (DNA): TGTGCCAGCAGCCCCCACAGGGCAGATACGCAGTATTTT.